This TCR beta chain emerged from a study of PD-L1 blockade in urothelial cancer (dated by TCRdb to the late 2010s). With respect to the entire study: Therapy was started around 2014 for all patients, and atezolizumab 1,200 mg was administered intravenously every 3 weeks. Durable clinical benefit was achieved by nine patients and was not achieved by 20 patients. In the same patients, whole exome sequencing and RNA sequencing of pretreatment tumors were performed in addition to TCR sequencing. Pretreatment blood TCR-seq was available for about 27 patients, at least one posttreatment blood collection was obtained for 25 or so patients, and tumor TCR-seq was available for 25 or so patients. An ECOG performance status of 0 or 1 was recorded for the patients, and 0 to 3 prior chemotherapy regimens had been received by the patients. TCR sequencing covered pretreatment tumor samples and matched, serially collected peripheral blood taken before and after atezolizumab treatment. An exploratory multi-omic analysis was conducted of the somatic, immune and clinical correlates of response to PD-L1 blockade with atezolizumab in urothelial cancer. Durable clinical benefit was defined as a progression-free survival longer than 6 months, and TCR features were additionally tested against progression-free survival and overall survival. Blood samples gave median yields of approximately 130,000 T cells and 65,000 to 85,000 unique TCRs, along with a median clonality of 0.080. Blood samples were analyzed at two time points: 3 weeks after treatment start (second dose) and 6 weeks after treatment start. About 85% of the roughly 29 patients were males with bladder-origin urothelial cancer, and about 65% of the roughly 30 reported a prior smoking history. Broad study findings and their caveats: At 3 weeks after the start of treatment, tumor-associated TCR clones in peripheral blood had expanded more in patients with durable benefit (n ≈ 24, p = 0.022). Because the sample size was small (n of about 29) and many exploratory analyses were performed, the results are intended to be hypothesis-generating. A pretreatment peripheral blood TCR clonality below the median was linked to improved progression-free and overall survival.

Interpreted using the paper, the time point label stands for: pretreatment peripheral blood. A total of some 30 patients with locally advanced or metastatic urothelial carcinoma, treated at Memorial Sloan Kettering on a trial protocol, made up the cohort. Peripheral blood mononuclear cells were collected pretreatment and during treatment, at between 1 and 8 total time points per patient. The Qiagen DNeasy Blood extraction kit was used to purify genomic DNA from total PBMCs and tumor samples. Collected pretreatment and during treatment, PBMCs were isolated and stored as previously described. To estimate absolute template abundance from read counts, synthetic TCR analog templates were spiked into each PCR. The immunoSEQ assay used bias-controlled V and J gene primers to amplify TCRbeta CDR3 regions from genomic DNA. Sequencing of rearranged TCRbeta segments was performed at approximately 20X coverage. Concerning the study's data processing: Sequencing errors were corrected by clustering, and CDR3s were annotated against IMGT so that V, D and J genes could be assigned. Out-of-frame and stop-codon sequences were excluded, and only productive TCRbeta rearrangements were used in downstream analyses. Clonality was calculated as one minus the Shannon entropy normalized by the log of the number of unique productive sequences. Fisher's exact test with Benjamini-Hochberg correction, at a threshold of adjusted p below 0.01, was used to find clones that differed between time points or between blood and tumor. The clones in this table, taken by TCRdb from immuneACCESS, are in-frame only. Not every clone is retained; where verified, under half of the shortfall comes from an unresolved V gene, and the cause of the rest is unknown. Clone size and V and J calls were adopted from that table, with D and trimming inferred from the DNA. Here the sample has 45,000 to 60,000 clones; about 81% occur a single time. The ten largest clones represent roughly 1.7% of the sample.

From the cysteine up to the phenylalanine, the CDR3 has a length of 15 residues. The kept DNA is CDR3 alone, 45 bases in frame from the first base. Trimmed from V: 8 bases; trimmed from J: 4 bases; junction bases lacking a gene match: 6. From a lookup of the germline V gene, CDR1 and CDR2 are MNHNS and SASEGT. This clone was seen once. Its antigen is not yet known. The sample holds no much larger clone one base away, and base qualities are not on file. The source material was PBMCs, sampled around atezolizumab (anti-PD-L1) treatment. The chain joins TRBV6-1 to TRBJ1-5; 12 junctional bases match TRBD1. The origin of this receptor is a man between 50 and 59 years old with urothelial cancer. The CDR3 region: CASLGTGGRNQPQHF. The DNA sequence is as follows: TGTGCCAGCCTGGGGACAGGGGGCCGGAATCAGCCCCAGCATTTT.